This TCR beta chain was observed in a study of shared clonotypes between healthy human individuals. Study-level findings and limits: It was the non-shared clonotypes that had lower generation probabilities than clonotypes shared by all four donors.

This table comes from immunoSEQ multiplex PCR, and its TCRdb copy is limited to in-frame clones, with some not included. The data show roughly 2.6 million clones, roughly 92% seen once. All the donors were Caucasian adults who lived in Nashville, Tennessee. This clone was picked up one time. Its specificity is unknown. Trimming removed 3 bases at V and 0 bases at J, with 16 bases between. Germline V gene sequence: CDR1 SNHLY, CDR2 FYNNEI. The CDR3 sequence is 17 residues long. The chain couples TRBV2 to TRBJ2-3; no firm D call. This TCR was sampled from a man between 18 and 29 years old in good health. Sequencing used naive CD4+ T cells sorted from blood. The subset denotes: CD45RA+ positively selected. Here the CDR3 DNA reads TGTGCCAGCAGTGACCAGCCGATGGGGTCTAGCACAGATACGCAGTATTTT. Translation gives CASSDQPMGSSTDTQYF.